These 19 T cell receptor beta chains originate from one sample sequenced in a study of blood T cell repertoires in COVID-19. This table comes from immunoSEQ multiplex PCR, and its TCRdb copy is limited to in-frame clones, with some not included. The profile shows 250,000 or so clones, 84% of them singletons. The sample was peripheral blood. The receptors were gathered from a man aged 50-60 years with acute or convalescent COVID-19.

V is TRBV6-1 and J is TRBJ2-3; 13 bases are a match to TRBD2. Looked up from germline, CDR1 is MNHNS and CDR2 is SASEGT. This CDR3 is built from 18 residues. The J segment lost 1 base and the V segment lost 4 bases, leaving 8 bases of the junction unmatched. The CDR3 sequence is CASSGTSGGAWGTDTQYF. In DNA form, the CDR3 reads TGTGCCAGCAGTGGTACTAGCGGGGGGGCTTGGGGCACAGATACGCAGTATTTT.

The V call is TRBV15, the J call TRBJ2-5; 8 nucleotides align to TRBD2. This CDR3 has 14 amino acids. Per germline, CDR1 LNHNV and CDR2 YYDKDF (reference sequence). V was clipped by 5 bases and J by 4 bases; unmatched bases: 6. The DNA of the CDR3 is TGTGCCACCAGCGGACCGGGACTAGGAGAGACCCAGTACTTC. It specifies CATSGPGLGETQYF.

This clone was found once. The chain joins TRBV18 to TRBJ1-1; a weak D match, TRBD1 (6 bases). Trimming stripped 2 bases from V and 3 bases from J, with 7 bases between. CDR1 and CDR2 from the germline V gene are KGHSH and LQKENI. The CDR3 spans 13 residues. The CDR3 reads CASSPSGDTEAFF. CDR3 DNA sequence: TGTGCCAGCTCACCATCAGGGGACACTGAAGCTTTCTTT.

The V call is TRBV3-1 (or the pseudogene TRBV3-2), the J call TRBJ1-5, with D possibly matching TRBD1 (5 bases). The germline CDR1 and CDR2 sequences are LGHDT and YNNKEL (reference sequence). The CDR3 extends over 14 amino acids. Trimming removed 0 bases from V and 9 bases from J, with 12 bases in between. DNA for the CDR3: TGTGCCAGCAGCCAAGATTCGGGGGGTCGGCCCCAGCATTTT. Its translation: CASSQDSGGRPQHF.

This rearrangement joins TRBV7-9 to TRBJ1-1, with D possibly TRBD1 on 6 matching bases. Germline-derived CDR1 and CDR2 are SEHNR and FQNEAQ (reference sequence). The CDR3 has 16 amino acids. The V end was cut by 5 bases, the J end by 5 bases, with 21 bases between. Written as DNA, the CDR3 is TGTGCCAGCAGCGCTAGCGGTTACAGGGAGGGAACTGAAGCTTTCTTT. Protein product: CASSASGYREGTEAFF.

The CDR3 DNA sequence: TGTGCCAGCAGCCAAGATTTTTCGGGGGCCAACGTCCTGACTTTC. It codes for CASSQDFSGANVLTF. The gene calls are TRBV3-1 (or the pseudogene TRBV3-2) and TRBJ2-6, with D uncertain. This CDR3 has 15 residues. CDR1 and CDR2 (germline): LGHDT, YNNKEL (reference sequence). Trimming removed 0 bases at V and 4 bases at J, with 7 bases between.

CDR3 protein: CASRPGTGTSGTSEQYF. The DNA for the CDR3 is TGTGCCAGCAGGCCCGGGACAGGGACTAGCGGGACCTCCGAGCAGTACTTC. The chain is built from TRBV7-9 and TRBJ2-7; 13 positions match TRBD2. Germline CDR1 reads SEHNR; CDR2 reads FQNEAQ (reference sequence). J lost 6 bases, V lost 6 bases, and 14 bases had no gene match. This CDR3 spans 17 amino acids.

This chain connects TRBV7-6 to TRBJ1-3; 7 nucleotides line up with TRBD1. V dropped 4 bases and J dropped 4; count of bases not matched to a gene: 4. This CDR3 has 14 residues. Germline V gene lookup returns CDR1 SGHVS and CDR2 FNYEAQ. CDR3 residues: CASSSYRGGNTIYF. The CDR3 nucleotides are TGTGCCAGCAGCTCCTACAGGGGAGGAAACACCATATATTTT. Combining the CDR3 with reference TRBV7-6 and TRBJ1-3 gives the whole variable domain GAGVSQSPRYKVTKRGQDVALRCDPISGHVSLYWYRQALGQGPEFLTYFNYEAQQDKSGLPNDRFSAERPEGSISTLTIQRTEQRDSAMYRCASSSYRGGNTIYFGEGSWLTVV.

This chain links TRBV6-5 with TRBJ1-6, with a weak D call TRBD1 (5 bases). Germline CDR1 MNHEY, CDR2 SVGAGI. Trimming removed 6 bases from V and 8 bases from J, with 14 bases in between. The CDR3 extends over 14 amino acids. This CDR3 is CASRIPRVDSPLHF. The CDR3 DNA reads TGTGCCAGCAGGATTCCCAGGGTCGATTCACCCCTCCACTTT.

V is TRBV28 and J is TRBJ1-5; tentative D call: TRBD1 (6 bases). This CDR3 spans 13 amino acids. Germline loops: CDR1 MDHEN, CDR2 SYDVKM. Trimming removed 3 bases from V and 9 bases from J, with 12 bases in between. The CDR3 protein is CASSLDSHGPQHF. The CDR3 DNA is TGTGCCAGCAGTTTGGACAGTCACGGGCCCCAGCATTTT.

The J gene is TRBJ1-5, the V gene TRBV28; D call uncertain. V was cut by 5 bases and J by 6 bases, with 5 bases left in between. Germline CDR1 and CDR2: MDHEN and SYDVKM. The CDR3 extends over 11 amino acids. The chain's CDR3 is CASSTSQPQHF. DNA for the CDR3: TGTGCCAGCAGTACGAGTCAGCCCCAGCATTTT.

V usage is TRBV28 and J usage is TRBJ2-5, with 9 bases matching TRBD1. This CDR3 comprises 16 residues. The germline gives CDR1 MDHEN, CDR2 SYDVKM. The V gene end was trimmed by 3 bases and the J gene end by 0 bases; junction bases not matched to a gene: 5. This chain's CDR3 is CASSFGTGSYQETQYF. In nucleotides, the CDR3 is TGTGCCAGCAGTTTCGGGACAGGGTCGTACCAAGAGACCCAGTACTTC.

The chain joins TRBV20-1 to TRBJ1-5; TRBD1 agrees at 10 bases. This CDR3 has 15 amino acids. The germline V gene has CDR1 DFQATT and CDR2 SNEGSKA (reference sequence). The V gene end was trimmed by 3 bases and the J gene end by 6 bases; junction bases not matched to a gene: 8. Here the CDR3 reads CSASPGQGFVQPQHF. CDR3 in DNA: TGCAGTGCTAGTCCGGGACAGGGGTTTGTTCAGCCCCAGCATTTT.

V is TRBV11-3 and J is TRBJ2-1; D may be TRBD2 (7 bases). Germline CDR1 reads SGHNT; CDR2 reads YENEEA. This CDR3 spans 13 amino acids. V lost 4 bases and J 7 bases, leaving 11 bases between the germline ends. Written as DNA, the CDR3 is TGTGCCAGCAGCTCACGGGGGGCGAATGAGCAGTTCTTC. Translated: CASSSRGANEQFF.

The chain has TRBV28 and TRBJ1-4; D call uncertain. Per the germline V gene, CDR1 is MDHEN and CDR2 is SYDVKM. V was shortened by 3 bases and J by 8 bases, with 16 bases between the two germline ends. The CDR3 has 15 amino acids. The CDR3 DNA sequence: TGTGCCAGCAGTTTCCTTACAAGGAGGATGGAAAAACTGTTTTTT. Translated: CASSFLTRRMEKLFF.

The chain uses TRBV5-4 and TRBJ2-7, with D unclear. This CDR3 is 15 amino acids long. Germline assignment: CDR1 SGHNT and CDR2 YYREEE (reference sequence). V was pared by 0 bases and J by 0 bases, with 10 bases between. The CDR3 protein is CASSLEAVSSYEQYF. CDR3 DNA: TGTGCCAGCAGCTTGGAGGCGGTAAGCTCCTACGAGCAGTACTTC.

The chain joins TRBV18 to TRBJ2-5, with TRBD2 matching 10 bases. Germline CDR1 KGHSH, CDR2 LQKENI. V gave up 4 bases and J gave up 4 bases; unmatched junction bases: 9. The CDR3 length is 16 residues. CDR3 region: CASSRTIAGGLETQYF. The CDR3 region has the DNA TGTGCCAGCTCACGAACAATAGCGGGGGGACTAGAGACCCAGTACTTC.

V is TRBV24-1 and J is TRBJ2-3, with TRBD2 matching over 11 bases. Trimming cost V 4 bases and J 3 bases; bases outside gene matches: 5. The germline CDR1 and CDR2 sequences are KGHDR and SFDVKD. The CDR3 has 16 amino acids. This CDR3 is CATSDPLAGGTDTQYF. CDR3 DNA: TGTGCCACCAGTGACCCTCTAGCGGGGGGAACAGATACGCAGTATTTT.

This chain uses TRBV5-4 with TRBJ1-2; maybe TRBD1 (5 bases). V was trimmed by 3 bases and J by 7 bases, leaving 10 bases between them. The CDR3 sequence is 12 residues long. Germline V lookup: CDR1 SGHNT, CDR2 YYREEE (reference sequence). The CDR3 protein is CASSWGGGGYTF. DNA for the CDR3: TGTGCCAGCAGCTGGGGCGGCGGTGGCTACACCTTC.